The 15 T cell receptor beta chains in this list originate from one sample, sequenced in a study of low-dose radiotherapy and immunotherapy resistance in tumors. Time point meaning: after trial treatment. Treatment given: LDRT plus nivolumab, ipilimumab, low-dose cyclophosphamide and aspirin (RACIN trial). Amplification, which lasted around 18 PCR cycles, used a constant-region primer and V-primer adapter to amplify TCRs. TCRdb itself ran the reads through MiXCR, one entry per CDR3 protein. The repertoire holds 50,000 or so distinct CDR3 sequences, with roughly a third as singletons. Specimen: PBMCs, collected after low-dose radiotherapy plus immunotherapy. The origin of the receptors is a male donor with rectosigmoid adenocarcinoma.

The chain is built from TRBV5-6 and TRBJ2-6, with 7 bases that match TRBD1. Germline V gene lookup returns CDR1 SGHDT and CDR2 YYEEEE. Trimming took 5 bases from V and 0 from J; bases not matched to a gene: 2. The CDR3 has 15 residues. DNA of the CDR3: TGTGCCAGCAGTGCAGGGGGCTCTGGGGCCAACGTCCTGACTTTC. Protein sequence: CASSAGGSGANVLTF.

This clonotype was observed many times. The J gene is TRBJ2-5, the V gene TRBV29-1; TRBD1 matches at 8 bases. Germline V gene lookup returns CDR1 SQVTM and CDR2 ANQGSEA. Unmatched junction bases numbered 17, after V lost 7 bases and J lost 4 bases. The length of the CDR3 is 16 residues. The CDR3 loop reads CSENSGGSYGGETQYF. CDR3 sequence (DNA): TGCAGCGAGAATTCAGGGGGCTCTTACGGGGGAGAGACCCAGTACTTC.

The CDR3 sequence is CASSWTGQRDEQYF. The CDR3 region has the DNA TGCGCCAGCAGCTGGACAGGACAAAGGGACGAGCAGTACTTC. V is TRBV5-1 and J is TRBJ2-7, with 7 bases aligning to TRBD1. Germline CDR1 SGHRS, CDR2 YFSETQ. The V and J ends lost 3 bases and 5 bases, in that order; junction bases with no gene match: 8. The CDR3 length is 14 residues.

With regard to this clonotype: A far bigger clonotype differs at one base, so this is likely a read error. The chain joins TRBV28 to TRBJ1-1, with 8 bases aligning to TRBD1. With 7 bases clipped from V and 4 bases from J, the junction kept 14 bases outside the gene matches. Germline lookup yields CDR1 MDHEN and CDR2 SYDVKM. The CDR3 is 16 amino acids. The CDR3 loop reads CASIFRTGPGFTEAFF. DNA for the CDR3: TGTGCCAGCATTTTTCGGACAGGGCCAGGTTTCACTGAAGCTTTCTTT.

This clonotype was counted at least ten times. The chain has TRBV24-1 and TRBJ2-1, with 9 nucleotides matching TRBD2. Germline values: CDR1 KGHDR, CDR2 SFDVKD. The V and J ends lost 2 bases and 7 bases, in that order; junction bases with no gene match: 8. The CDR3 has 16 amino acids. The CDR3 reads CATSDWRSGRLNEQFF. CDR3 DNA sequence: TGTGCCACCAGTGATTGGCGTAGCGGGAGACTAAATGAGCAGTTCTTC.

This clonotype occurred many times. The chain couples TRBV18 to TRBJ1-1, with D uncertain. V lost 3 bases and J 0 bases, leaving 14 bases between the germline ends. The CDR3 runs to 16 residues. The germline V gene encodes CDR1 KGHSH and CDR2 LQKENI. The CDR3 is CASSPIPPRVNTEAFF. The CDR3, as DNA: TGTGCCAGCTCACCGATTCCGCCGAGGGTGAACACTGAAGCTTTCTTT.

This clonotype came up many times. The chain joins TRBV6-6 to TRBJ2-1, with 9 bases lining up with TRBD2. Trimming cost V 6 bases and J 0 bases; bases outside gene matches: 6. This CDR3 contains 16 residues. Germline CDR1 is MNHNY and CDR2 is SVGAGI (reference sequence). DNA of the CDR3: TGTGCCAGCAGGTGGACTAGCGCCAGCTCCTACAATGAGCAGTTCTTC. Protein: CASRWTSASSYNEQFF.

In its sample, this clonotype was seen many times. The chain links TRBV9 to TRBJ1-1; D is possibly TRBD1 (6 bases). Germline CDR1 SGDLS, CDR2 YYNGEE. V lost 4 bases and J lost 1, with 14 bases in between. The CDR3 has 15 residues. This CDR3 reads CASSSKGGGNTEAFF. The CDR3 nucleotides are TGTGCCAGCAGCTCGAAGGGGGGAGGGAACACTGAAGCTTTCTTT.

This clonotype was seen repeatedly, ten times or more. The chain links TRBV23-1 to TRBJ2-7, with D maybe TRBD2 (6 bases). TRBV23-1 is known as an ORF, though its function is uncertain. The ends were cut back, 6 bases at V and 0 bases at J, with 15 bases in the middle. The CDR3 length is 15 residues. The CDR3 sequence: CASRGTEGRSYEQYF. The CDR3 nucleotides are TGCGCCAGCAGAGGCACGGAGGGCCGCTCCTACGAGCAGTACTTC.

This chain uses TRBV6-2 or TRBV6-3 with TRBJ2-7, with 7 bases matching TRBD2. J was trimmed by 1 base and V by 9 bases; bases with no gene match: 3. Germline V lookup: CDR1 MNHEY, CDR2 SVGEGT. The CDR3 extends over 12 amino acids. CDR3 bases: TGTGCCAGTGAAGCGGGGTCCTACGAGCAGTACTTC. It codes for CASEAGSYEQYF.

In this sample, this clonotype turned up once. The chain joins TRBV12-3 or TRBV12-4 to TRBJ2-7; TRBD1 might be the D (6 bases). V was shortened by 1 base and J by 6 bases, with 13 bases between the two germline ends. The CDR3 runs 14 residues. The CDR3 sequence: CASSLGPGQPEQYF. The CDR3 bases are TGTGCCAGCAGTTTAGGTCCAGGACAGCCCGAGCAGTACTTC.

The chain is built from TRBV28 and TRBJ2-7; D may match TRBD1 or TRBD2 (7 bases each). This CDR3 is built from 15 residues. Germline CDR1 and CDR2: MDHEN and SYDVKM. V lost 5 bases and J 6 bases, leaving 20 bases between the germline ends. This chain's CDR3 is CASSESRGGLTEQYF. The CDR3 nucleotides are TGTGCCAGCAGTGAGTCCAGGGGGGGGCTGACCGAGCAGTACTTC.

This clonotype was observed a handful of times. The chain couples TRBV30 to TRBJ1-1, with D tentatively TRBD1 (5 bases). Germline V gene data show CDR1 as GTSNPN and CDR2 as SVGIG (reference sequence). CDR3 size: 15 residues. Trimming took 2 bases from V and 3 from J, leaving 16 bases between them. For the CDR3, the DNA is TGTGCCTGGAGTATACAACTTAGGGGTGACACTGAAGCTTTCTTT. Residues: CAWSIQLRGDTEAFF.

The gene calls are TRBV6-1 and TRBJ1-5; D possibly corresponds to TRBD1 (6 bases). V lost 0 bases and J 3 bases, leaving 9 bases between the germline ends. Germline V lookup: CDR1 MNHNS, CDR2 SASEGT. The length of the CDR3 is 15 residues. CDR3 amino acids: CASSEARGHNQPQHF. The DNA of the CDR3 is TGTGCCAGCAGTGAAGCGCGGGGGCACAATCAGCCCCAGCATTTT.

The CDR3 is CASSRRDLNNSPLHF. The DNA of the CDR3 is TGTGCCAGCAGCCGCCGGGACCTTAATAATTCACCCCTCCACTTT. The chain uses TRBV3-1 and TRBJ1-6, with D tentatively TRBD1 (5 bases). Trimming pared 4 bases from V and 5 bases from J, leaving 12 bases between. Germline V gene sequence: CDR1 LGHDT, CDR2 YNNKEL (reference sequence). CDR3 length: 15 amino acids. Drawing the rest from reference TRBV3-1 and TRBJ1-6, the complete variable domain is DTAVSQTPKYLVTQMGNDKSIKCEQNLGHDTMYWYKQDSKKFLKIMFSYNNKELIINETVPNRFSPKSPDKAHLNLHINSLELGDSAVYFCASSRRDLNNSPLHFGNGTRLTVT.